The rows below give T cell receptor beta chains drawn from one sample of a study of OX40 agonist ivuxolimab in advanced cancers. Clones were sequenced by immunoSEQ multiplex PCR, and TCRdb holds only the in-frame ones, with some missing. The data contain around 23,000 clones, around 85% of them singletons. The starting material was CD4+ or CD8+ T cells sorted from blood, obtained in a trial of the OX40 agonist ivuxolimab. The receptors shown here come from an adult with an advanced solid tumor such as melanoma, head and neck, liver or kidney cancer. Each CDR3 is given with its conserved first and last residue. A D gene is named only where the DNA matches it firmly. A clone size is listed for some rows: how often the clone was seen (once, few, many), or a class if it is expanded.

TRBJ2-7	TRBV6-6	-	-	TGTGCCAGCAGTTCGGACCCCTACGAGCAGTACTTC	CASSSDPYEQYF
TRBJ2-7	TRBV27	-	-	TGTGCCAGCAGTTTATCCAGGACCTACGAGCAGTACTTC	CASSLSRTYEQYF
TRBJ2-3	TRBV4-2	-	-	TGTGCCAGCAGCCAAGAAAAGCCCAGGGGGGTAGATACGCAGTATTTT	CASSQEKPRGVDTQYF
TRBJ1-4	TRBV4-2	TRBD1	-	TGTGCCAGCAGCCAAGCCCTGGGAGGGGGCGAAAAACTGTTTTTT	CASSQALGGGEKLFF
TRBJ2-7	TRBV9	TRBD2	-	TGTGCCAGCAGCGTAGCTGGGACTAGCGGGAACGAGCAGTACTTC	CASSVAGTSGNEQYF
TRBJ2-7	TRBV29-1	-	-	TGCAGCGTTGAGACGGACAGCCCTTACGAGCAGTACTTC	CSVETDSPYEQYF
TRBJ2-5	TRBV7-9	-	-	TGTGCCAGCAGTTTTCAGCGGGAGACCCAGTACTTC	CASSFQRETQYF
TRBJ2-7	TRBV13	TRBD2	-	TGTGCCAGCAGCTTAACCCTAGCGGGAGTATCGTACGAGCAGTACTTC	CASSLTLAGVSYEQYF
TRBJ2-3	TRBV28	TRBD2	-	TGTGCCAGCAGTTCGATGTCCCCCTGGGGGGGGATCACAGATACGCAGTATTTT	CASSSMSPWGGITDTQYF
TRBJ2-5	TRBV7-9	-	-	TGTGCCAGCAGCGCCCTCGGACACCAAGAGACCCAGTACTTC	CASSALGHQETQYF
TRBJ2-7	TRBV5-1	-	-	TGCGCCAGCAGCGGAGCCGGGACAAACTACGAGCAGTACTTC	CASSGAGTNYEQYF
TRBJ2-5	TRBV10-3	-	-	TGTGCCATCAGTGAGTCCGAGAGACTACAAGAGACCCAGTACTTC	CAISESERLQETQYF
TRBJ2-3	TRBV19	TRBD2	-	TGTGCCAGTAGCCCTAGCGGGGGGGCTGGGGATACGCAGTATTTT	CASSPSGGAGDTQYF
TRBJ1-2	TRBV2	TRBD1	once	TGTGCCAGCAGCGCCAGATCGGGGGACAGCTATGGCTACACCTTC	CASSARSGDSYGYTF
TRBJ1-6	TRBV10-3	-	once	TGTGCCATCAGTGAGTCGTATTGGTGGGGCAGGGAAAGGAGCATGAAGAATTCACCCCTCCACTTT	CAISESYWWGRERSMKNSPLHF
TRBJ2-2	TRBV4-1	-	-	TGCGCCAGCAGCCAAGCAGGGGACCCGAACACCGGGGAGCTGTTTTTT	CASSQAGDPNTGELFF
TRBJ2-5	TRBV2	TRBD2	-	TGTGCCAGCAACCAAGCGGGAGGGCAAGAGACCCAGTACTTC	CASNQAGGQETQYF